Given below is one T cell receptor beta chain in context. The specificity of this receptor is unknown. No base-level quality is on record; no much larger clone is a single base apart. Separate from the approximately 670-subject first cohort, the validation cohort of around 130 subjects was the group to which the donors belonged. This entry comes from a study of cytomegalovirus exposure and HLA in healthy donors (dated by TCRdb to the late 2010s). For context, the study as a whole: The roughly 670 repertoires of the first cohort and the 120 or so validation repertoires were produced on the same platform, according to a later analysis. The aim of the study was to test whether cataloging public T cell receptors could identify signatures of past pathogen exposure. Besides the first cohort of approximately 710 subjects, a separate validation cohort made up of 120 different subjects was used. High-throughput TCR immunosequencing, statistical association of individual TCRs with disease status, and machine learning were combined to predict cytomegalovirus infection status. The full study reports these points: In vitro tests confirmed that a few of the cytomegalovirus-associated TCR beta chains recognize cytomegalovirus antigens. Most TCR sequences were observed very rarely across donors, whereas some public TCRs were present in many individuals. The validation cohort had no HLA typing available for a later analysis, so co-occurrence within that cohort was assessed over all 120 or so repertoires. The study gave a list of under 200 TCR beta chains associated with cytomegalovirus. Cytomegalovirus status was reported to be diagnosed by the classifier with high specificity and sensitivity in both the original and validation cohorts. The authors suggested that the approach could potentially be extended to other disease states and immunological phenotypes. Of the cluster scores, about 94% were above 0 in a later analysis, which found that TCRs clustered in the first cohort also tended to co-occur in the 120 or so validation repertoires.

Trimming accounts for 6 bases at V and 0 bases at J, while the number of junction bases matched to no gene is 4. The CDR3 covers 14 residues, taking in both the cysteine and the phenylalanine. Kept here is only the CDR3 DNA, which spans 42 bases and is read in frame from base 1. CDR1 is given as SNHLY and CDR2 as FYNNEI, both from the germline V gene. Library construction relied on the immunoSEQ multiplex PCR assay. The paper's processing steps were these. To diagnose cytomegalovirus status from the catalog of TCR beta chain sequences, a statistical classification framework was built. The table was pulled from immuneACCESS by TCRdb, which kept in-frame rearrangements only. Such tables lose some clones; where checked, under half of the loss comes from unresolved V genes, and the rest has no known cause. That table gives V, J and clone size, and the DNA gave D and trimming. Present in this sample are 130,000 to 150,000 clones, approximately 90% of which were seen just once. The ten largest clonotypes hold under 5% of the sample.

Sequences were obtained from PBMCs. The V and J segments used are TRBV2 and TRBJ1-1; 7 middle bases align to TRBD1. This TCR was recovered from a man younger than 30 in good health and CMV-seropositive. Here is the DNA: TGTGCCAGCAGGTACAGGGGCATGAACACTGAAGCTTTCTTT. This gives the protein CASRYRGMNTEAFF.